This is a list of T cell receptor beta chains from one sample in a study of response to subunit inactivated influenza vaccine. MiXCR was run by TCRdb on the RT-PCR reads, yielding one entry per CDR3 protein. Found here are under 950,000 distinct CDR3 sequences, around 20% of them singletons; the top ten hold approximately 10%. The sequencing used PBMCs from blood, collected more than 4 days after vaccination. The receptors derive from a man aged 50 or older who received an inactivated influenza vaccine. Each CDR3 is given with its conserved first and last residue. A D gene is named only where the DNA matches it firmly. Size is omitted from some rows. Given values are once, few, many or a class for expanded clones.

clone_size,cdr3_length,d_call,j_call,v_call,cdr3_aa,cdr3_nt
-,15,TRBD2,TRBJ2-1,TRBV19,CASSMALAGYYEQFF,TGTGCCAGTAGTATGGCTCTAGCGGGATACTATGAGCAGTTCTTC
-,13,-,TRBJ1-1,TRBV20-1,CSAGRSLNTEAFF,TGCAGTGCCGGACGGTCGCTGAACACTGAAGCTTTCTTT
-,15,TRBD2,TRBJ2-3,TRBV7-2,CASSLDGTSGYTQYF,TGTGCCAGCAGCTTAGACGGGACTAGCGGGTATACGCAGTATTTT
-,20,-,TRBJ2-1,TRBV4-2,CASSQDRLGLMVSSYNEQFF,TGTGCCAGCAGCCAAGACCGACTAGGGCTGATGGTAAGCTCCTACAATGAGCAGTTCTTC
-,15,TRBD2,TRBJ2-7,TRBV5-1,CASSTPSGSSYEQYF,TGCGCCAGCAGCACGCCCAGCGGGAGCTCCTACGAGCAGTACTTC
-,12,TRBD2,TRBJ2-7,TRBV11-2,CATGGGVYEQYF,TGTGCCACCGGGGGGGGCGTCTACGAGCAGTACTTC
few,18,-,TRBJ2-1,TRBV29-1,CSVEDRRGTQIAYNEQFF,TGCAGCGTTGAAGATCGAAGGGGGACCCAAATTGCTTACAATGAGCAGTTCTTC
few,16,-,TRBJ1-1,TRBV20-1,CSASGSGLGLTTEAFF,TGCAGTGCTAGCGGGTCAGGCCTGGGGCTTACAACTGAAGCTTTCTTT
many,14,-,TRBJ2-3,TRBV12-3/TRBV12-4,CASSNTGVTDTQYF,TGTGCCAGCAGTAATACGGGGGTCACAGATACGCAGTATTTT
-,16,-,TRBJ2-5,TRBV4-2,CASSQDLGAAPGTQYF,TGTGCCAGCAGCCAAGATCTGGGGGCGGCCCCCGGGACCCAGTACTTC
-,13,-,TRBJ1-5,TRBV2,CASMQERGQPQHF,TGTGCCAGCATGCAGGAGAGGGGTCAGCCCCAGCATTTT
-,15,TRBD1,TRBJ1-5,TRBV12-3/TRBV12-4,CASSSGTGVYQPQHF,TGTGCCAGCAGTTCCGGGACAGGGGTATATCAGCCCCAGCATTTT
-,16,TRBD1,TRBJ2-5,TRBV20-1,CSARDETGTVEETQYF,TGCAGTGCTAGAGATGAAACCGGGACAGTTGAAGAGACCCAGTACTTC
-,15,TRBD1,TRBJ2-3,TRBV29-1,CSVVEAGGLQDTQYF,TGCAGCGTTGTAGAGGCAGGGGGCTTACAAGATACGCAGTATTTT
few,14,TRBD2,TRBJ2-7,TRBV13,CASKRTSDSYEQYF,TGTGCCAGCAAGCGGACTAGCGACTCCTACGAGCAGTACTTC
-,11,-,TRBJ2-1,TRBV25-1,CASSAGNEQFF,TGTGCCAGCAGTGCTGGCAATGAGCAGTTCTTC
few,14,TRBD1,TRBJ2-5,TRBV20-1,CSAAGTGDQETQYF,TGCAGTGCTGCCGGGACAGGGGACCAAGAGACCCAGTACTTC
many,14,-,TRBJ2-3,TRBV5-1,CASSFSSRTDTQYF,TGCGCCAGCAGCTTCTCTAGCAGGACAGATACGCAGTATTTT
few,11,-,TRBJ1-1,TRBV30,CAWSWGGEAFF,TGTGCCTGGAGTTGGGGGGGTGAAGCTTTCTTT
-,13,-,TRBJ1-4,TRBV7-2,CASSQNPGGKLFF,TGTGCCAGCAGTCAAAACCCGGGTGGAAAACTGTTTTTT
few,10,-,TRBJ1-2,TRBV20-1,CSARTMEYTF,TGCAGTGCTAGAACGATGGAATACACCTTC
-,14,-,TRBJ2-3,TRBV29-1,CSALPVSSTDTQYF,TGCAGCGCCCTCCCCGTCTCCAGCACAGATACGCAGTATTTT
-,18,TRBD1,TRBJ2-6,TRBV11-2,CASSLWDSLFSGANVLTF,TGTGCCAGCAGCCTATGGGACAGCCTATTCTCTGGGGCCAACGTCCTGACTTTC
-,14,-,TRBJ1-2,TRBV5-1,CASSLSTSDYGYTF,TGCGCCAGCAGCTTATCGACAAGCGACTATGGCTACACCTTC
-,14,-,TRBJ2-7,TRBV7-9,CASSPPSRVYEQYF,TGTGCCAGCAGTCCCCCCTCCAGGGTCTACGAGCAGTACTTC
-,12,-,TRBJ2-3,TRBV5-1,CASSLGQGAQYF,TGCGCCAGCAGCTTGGGGCAGGGCGCGCAGTATTTT
many,10,-,TRBJ2-3,TRBV29-1,CSVGVDTQYF,TGCAGCGTTGGAGTAGATACGCAGTATTTT
-,17,TRBD2,TRBJ2-2,TRBV7-2,CASSSPAGVANTGELFF,TGTGCCAGCAGCTCCCCGGCGGGAGTCGCGAACACCGGGGAGCTGTTCTTT
-,14,-,TRBJ2-1,TRBV20-1,CSAATGSAYNEQFF,TGCAGTGCGGCAACAGGGTCGGCCTACAATGAGCAGTTCTTC
-,14,TRBD1,TRBJ2-7,TRBV12-3/TRBV12-4,CASRPGTGDYEQYF,TGTGCCAGCAGGCCAGGGACAGGGGACTACGAGCAGTACTTC
few,15,TRBD2,TRBJ2-3,TRBV20-1,CSARTLAESTDTQYF,TGCAGTGCTAGGACGCTAGCGGAGAGCACAGATACGCAGTATTTT
-,14,TRBD2,TRBJ2-5,TRBV20-1,CSASRGGQAETQYF,TGCAGTGCTTCCCGGGGGGGCCAGGCGGAGACCCAGTACTTC
many,16,-,TRBJ2-1,TRBV29-1,CSVEDPGGSWDNEQFF,TGCAGCGTTGAAGACCCGGGGGGCTCGTGGGACAATGAGCAGTTCTTC
few,19,TRBD1,TRBJ2-2,TRBV11-1,CASSLENQRGTANTGELFF,TGTGCCAGCAGCCTAGAAAACCAGAGAGGGACAGCGAACACCGGGGAGCTGTTTTTT
many,18,TRBD2,TRBJ2-1,TRBV5-1,CASSPTSGRASGRSEQFF,TGCGCCAGCAGCCCAACTAGCGGGAGGGCCTCTGGTCGATCTGAGCAGTTCTTC
-,16,TRBD1,TRBJ2-3,TRBV27,CASRSIGQAPEDTQYF,TGTGCCAGCAGATCCATAGGACAGGCCCCCGAGGATACGCAGTATTTT
-,13,TRBD1,TRBJ1-2,TRBV12-3/TRBV12-4,CASSQTATGNYTF,TGTGCCAGCAGTCAGACGGCGACAGGGAACTACACCTTC
many,13,-,TRBJ1-2,TRBV12-3/TRBV12-4,CASSLASVYGYTF,TGTGCCAGCAGTTTAGCATCAGTATATGGCTACACCTTC
-,16,TRBD1,TRBJ2-7,TRBV10-3,CAISDRPGQGFHEQYF,TGTGCCATCAGTGATAGGCCGGGACAGGGGTTCCACGAGCAGTACTTC
-,14,-,TRBJ2-3,TRBV20-1,CSASATGRTDTQYF,TGCAGTGCTAGTGCCACAGGGCGCACAGATACGCAGTATTTT
many,13,TRBD1,TRBJ2-7,TRBV6-5,CASSFDRGSEQYF,TGTGCCAGCAGTTTCGACAGGGGCTCCGAGCAGTACTTC
-,17,TRBD1,TRBJ1-5,TRBV7-8,CASSLVQGARSNQPQHF,TGTGCCAGCAGCTTAGTACAGGGGGCGAGGAGCAATCAGCCCCAGCATTTT
once,14,-,TRBJ1-6,TRBV6-2/TRBV6-3,CASTWSSYNSPLHF,TGTGCCAGCACGTGGAGCTCCTATAATTCACCCCTCCACTTT
-,14,-,TRBJ2-3,TRBV4-1,CASSRVYSTDTQYF,TGCGCCAGCAGCAGAGTATATAGCACAGATACGCAGTATTTT
-,17,TRBD2,TRBJ2-7,TRBV9,CASSVGGGRANEGEKYF,TGTGCCAGCAGCGTAGGCGGCGGGAGGGCAAATGAGGGCGAGAAGTACTTC
-,15,-,TRBJ1-1,TRBV5-1,CASSRSTGSDTEAFF,TGCGCCAGCAGTCGGAGTACAGGGTCGGACACTGAAGCTTTCTTT
-,14,TRBD2,TRBJ2-7,TRBV20-1,CSAPSSGPNYEQYF,TGCAGTGCTCCTTCTAGCGGGCCGAACTACGAGCAGTACTTC
few,13,-,TRBJ1-2,TRBV7-9,CASSLGNSRGYTF,TGTGCCAGCAGCTTAGGGAACAGCCGTGGCTACACCTTC